The 27 T cell receptor beta chains given below trace back to one sample, sequenced in a study of blood T cells in healthy people across ages. With a J-beta primer mix and a sample-barcoded 5' primer, a second PCR ran about 7 to 11 cycles. TCRdb passed the 5' RACE reads through MiXCR, listing each CDR3 protein once. The sample has 780,000 or so distinct CDR3 sequences, about 55% seen once. The material sequenced was blood. The source is a man aged 80 or over in good health.

Here the CDR3 DNA reads TGTGCCTGGAGTGTACTTGGTAGCGGAGCATACAATGAGCAGTTCTTC. Translating it yields CAWSVLGSGAYNEQFF. This chain links TRBV30 with TRBJ2-1; weak D call: TRBD2 (6 bases). CDR1 is GTSNPN, CDR2 SVGIG, per germline (reference sequence). Trimming took 0 bases from V and 4 from J, leaving 16 bases between them. This CDR3 contains 16 residues.

This clonotype was found a few times. The rearrangement joins TRBV7-2 to TRBJ2-7, with D perhaps matching TRBD1 or TRBD2 (7 bases each). V was trimmed by 5 bases and J by 6 bases, leaving 14 bases between them. This CDR3 contains 13 residues. Germline-derived CDR1 and CDR2 are SGHTA and FQGNSA. CDR3 amino acids: CASSPGGGFEQYF. The CDR3 nucleotides are TGTGCCAGCAGCCCAGGGGGGGGCTTCGAGCAGTACTTC. Using reference TRBV7-2 and TRBJ2-7 for the parts outside the CDR3, the full variable domain is GAGVSQSPSNKVTEKGKDVELRCDPISGHTALYWYRQSLGQGLEFLIYFQGNSAPDKSGLPSDRFSAERTGGSVSTLTIQRTQQEDSAVYLCASSPGGGFEQYFGPGTRLTVT.

The chain has TRBV11-2 and TRBJ2-3; a weak D match, TRBD2 (5 bases). The CDR3 contains 16 residues. Trimming took 6 bases from V and 2 from J, leaving 18 bases between them. CDR1 and CDR2 (germline): SGHAT, FQNNGV. CDR3 loop: CASSPPVSGVTDTQYF. The CDR3 region has the DNA TGTGCCAGCAGTCCCCCGGTGAGCGGAGTCACAGATACGCAGTATTTT.

The V and J genes are TRBV20-1 and TRBJ2-7; 7 bases map to TRBD1. The trim removed 4 bases at V and 6 bases at J, leaving 12 bases unmatched. This CDR3 is 14 amino acids long. Germline CDR1 DFQATT, CDR2 SNEGSKA (reference sequence). This CDR3 reads CSATRRGHPLEQYF. The CDR3 DNA follows: TGCAGTGCTACCCGAAGGGGGCACCCACTCGAGCAGTACTTC.

The sample holds many counts of this clonotype. J is TRBJ2-5 and V is TRBV5-1, with TRBD2 as a possible D gene (5 bases). The CDR3 runs to 15 residues. Trimming removed 0 bases at V and 3 bases at J, with 12 bases between. Germline assignment: CDR1 SGHRS and CDR2 YFSETQ. The CDR3 sequence: CASSLAGEIEETQYF. As DNA, the CDR3 is TGCGCCAGCAGCTTGGCCGGGGAAATAGAAGAGACCCAGTACTTC.

The gene calls are TRBV12-3 or TRBV12-4 and TRBJ2-3; possibly TRBD2 for D (5 bases). Deletions cut 10 bases from V and 3 bases from J, with 20 bases between. The CDR3 length is 15 residues. The CDR3, as DNA: TGTGCCACTAGCCAAACTCGGACTCCAACAGATACGCAGTATTTT. Amino acid sequence: CATSQTRTPTDTQYF.

The V call is TRBV24-1, the J call TRBJ2-4; 8 nucleotides line up with TRBD1. The V gene end was trimmed by 4 bases and the J gene end by 3 bases; junction bases not matched to a gene: 7. This CDR3 is built from 16 residues. CDR1 KGHDR and CDR2 SFDVKD come from the germline V gene. The CDR3 DNA reads as TGTGCCACCAGTGACCGACAGGGGAAGGGCAAAAACATTCAGTACTTC. It encodes CATSDRQGKGKNIQYF.

This chain connects TRBV6-5 to TRBJ2-7; TRBD2 agrees at 11 bases. Germline V gene data show CDR1 as MNHEY and CDR2 as SVGAGI. Trimming took 2 bases from V and 3 from J; bases not matched to a gene: 6. This CDR3 is 16 amino acids long. The DNA of the CDR3 is TGTGCCAGCAGTTACAGTAGCGGGAGGGTTTACTACGAGCAGTACTTC. Translation: CASSYSSGRVYYEQYF.

In regard to this clonotype: The junction departs from germline at one end; a sequencing error may be responsible. The rearrangement joins TRBV2 to TRBJ2-7; tentative D call: TRBD1 (6 bases). Germline V CDR1 and CDR2: SNHLY, FYNNEI. CDR3 length: 15 residues. This chain's CDR3 is CVSSYEQRGSYEQYF. Here the CDR3 DNA reads TGTGTCAGCAGTTACGAACAGAGGGGGTCCTACGAGCAGTACTTC.

A single count supports this clonotype. The rearrangement joins TRBV20-1 to TRBJ1-1; D might be TRBD1 (5 bases). The germline V gene has CDR1 DFQATT and CDR2 SNEGSKA (reference sequence). The CDR3 length is 13 residues. With 1 base removed from V and 5 bases from J, the gap between germline ends came to 11 bases. Here the CDR3 DNA reads TGCAGTGCTAGAGTCCCATCAGGGACTGAAGCTTTCTTT. As protein: CSARVPSGTEAFF.

The chain joins TRBV10-1 to TRBJ1-1, with 7 bases matching TRBD1. Germline CDR1 and CDR2: WNHNN and SYGVQD (reference sequence). With V trimmed by 2 bases and J by 11 bases, 8 bases remained unmatched. This CDR3 is built from 13 residues. CDR3 region: CASSEATGSRAFF. As DNA, the CDR3 is TGCGCCAGCAGTGAGGCGACAGGGTCCCGGGCTTTCTTT.

This clonotype has a handful of counts. This rearrangement joins TRBV27 to TRBJ2-3; perhaps TRBD2 as D (5 bases). CDR1 and CDR2 from the germline V gene are MNHEY and SMNVEV (reference sequence). Trimming removed 3 bases at V and 0 bases at J, with 10 bases between. There are 15 residues in the CDR3. The CDR3: CASSFAGTSTDTQYF. The CDR3 region has the DNA TGTGCCAGCAGTTTTGCGGGTACTAGCACAGATACGCAGTATTTT.

This rearrangement joins TRBV14 to TRBJ2-4, with 11 bases lining up with TRBD2. The J call could be wrong; TRBJ2-7 is a better fit for the DNA end. Germline values: CDR1 SGHDN, CDR2 FVKESK. CDR3 length equals 18 residues. The CDR3 DNA follows: TGTGCCAGCAGCCAGGGTGCTAGCGGGAGGCCTACTTCCTACGAGCAGTACTTC. Translated: CASSQGASGRPTSYEQYF.

V gene TRBV6-5 combines with J gene TRBJ2-1, with 8 bases identical to TRBD2. Trimming cost V 6 bases and J 8 bases; bases outside gene matches: 9. This CDR3 is built from 14 residues. Germline CDR1 reads MNHEY; CDR2 reads SVGAGI. CDR3 residues: CASRSGLGGDEQFF. For the CDR3, the DNA is TGTGCCAGCAGGTCGGGACTAGGCGGTGATGAGCAGTTCTTC.

V gene TRBV6-6 combines with J gene TRBJ2-7; D may be TRBD1 (5 bases). The ends were cut back, 5 bases at V and 4 bases at J, with 12 bases in the middle. CDR3 length: 13 amino acids. The germline V gene encodes CDR1 MNHNY and CDR2 SVGAGI (reference sequence). Here the CDR3 reads CASSGATGYEQYF. For the CDR3, the DNA is TGTGCCAGCAGTGGGGCGACTGGTTACGAGCAGTACTTC.

This clonotype has a handful of counts. Possible read error: a much larger clone is one base away. CDR3 bases: TGCAGCGTCCACCCGGGACAGGCAATCTGGGGAGAGACCCAGTACTTC. Its protein product is CSVHPGQAIWGETQYF. The V call is TRBV29-1, the J call TRBJ2-5; 8 positions agree with TRBD1. CDR1 is SQVTM, CDR2 ANQGSEA, per germline. The CDR3 length is 16 residues. Trimming removed 6 bases from V and 4 bases from J; junction bases left unmatched: 16.

In this sample, this clonotype turned up a few times. The V call is TRBV11-2, the J call TRBJ1-2; 9 bases map to TRBD1. Germline CDR1 reads SGHAT; CDR2 reads FQNNGV. V lost 6 bases, J lost 7 bases, and 12 bases stayed unmatched. This CDR3 region has 15 residues. The CDR3 nucleotides read TGTGCCAGCAGGGTGATAGGGACAGGGACCCGTGGCTACACCTTC. Residues: CASRVIGTGTRGYTF.

The gene calls are TRBV6-2 or TRBV6-3 and TRBJ2-7; D is ambiguous. Trimming pared 5 bases from V and 5 bases from J, leaving 7 bases between. CDR3 size: 11 residues. Germline lookup yields CDR1 MNHEY and CDR2 SVGEGT. The CDR3 DNA follows: TGTGCCAGCAGTCCCCTGGACGAGCAGTACTTC. This sequence encodes CASSPLDEQYF.

The rearrangement joins TRBV7-9 to TRBJ1-1, with D hard to call. CDR1 is SEHNR, CDR2 FQNEAQ, per germline (reference sequence). Trimming cost V 6 bases and J 1 base, with 12 bases left between them. The CDR3 extends over 14 amino acids. The CDR3 region is CASSFLQPNTEAFF. The CDR3 DNA sequence: TGTGCCAGCAGTTTTCTCCAACCGAACACTGAAGCTTTCTTT.

This sequence joins TRBV7-2 and TRBJ2-1; 8 bases match TRBD2. J lost 1 base, V lost 1 base, and 3 bases had no gene match. Germline V gene sequence: CDR1 SGHTA, CDR2 FQGNSA. The CDR3 runs to 16 residues. The CDR3 region has the DNA TGTGCCAGCAGCTTAGGACTAGCGCCATCCTACAATGAGCAGTTCTTC. This encodes CASSLGLAPSYNEQFF.

The V call is TRBV29-1, the J call TRBJ2-7, with 11 bases fitting TRBD1. V trimming: 7 bases; J trimming: 5 bases; junction bases outside the gene matches: 4. This CDR3 contains 12 residues. Germline CDR1 reads SQVTM; CDR2 reads ANQGSEA. DNA of the CDR3: TGCAGCGGGACAGGGGGCAATAACGAGCAGTACTTC. This codes for CSGTGGNNEQYF.

The chain links TRBV30 to TRBJ2-5; a weak D match, TRBD1 (5 bases). TRBJ2-7 matches the DNA end more closely, so the J call is doubtful. This CDR3 region has 13 residues. Germline values: CDR1 GTSNPN, CDR2 SVGIG (reference sequence). CDR3: CAWTFSRAGEQYF. CDR3 coding DNA: TGTGCCTGGACCTTTTCCAGGGCAGGCGAGCAGTACTTC.

This clonotype was detected a few times. The V call is TRBV10-3, the J call TRBJ2-3; TRBD2 matches at 9 bases. Germline-derived CDR1 and CDR2 are ENHRY and SYGVKD. The CDR3 consists of 15 residues. V shed 2 bases, J shed 14 bases, and the junction held 14 bases outside the gene matches. The CDR3 region has the DNA TGTGCCATCAGTGAGGCTAGCGGGACCCCTAAGTACGCGTATTTT. This sequence encodes CAISEASGTPKYAYF.

This clonotype was counted between two and nine times. The chain employs TRBV2 and TRBJ2-1, with no clear D. This CDR3 contains 10 residues. Trimming pared 6 bases from V and 15 bases from J, leaving 12 bases between. CDR1 is SNHLY, CDR2 FYNNEI, per germline. The CDR3 sequence is CASRGPHRFF. CDR3 nucleotides: TGTGCCAGCAGAGGACCCCATAGGTTCTTC.

This chain links TRBV13 with TRBJ2-2; 13 bases are shared with TRBD2. This CDR3 is 18 amino acids long. J was trimmed by 1 base and V by 7 bases; bases with no gene match: 9. Germline lookup yields CDR1 PRHDT and CDR2 FYEKMQ (reference sequence). The CDR3 is CASTRGTSGIRNTGELFF. As DNA, the CDR3 is TGTGCCAGCACCCGCGGGACTAGCGGGATCCGGAACACCGGGGAGCTGTTTTTT.

This chain uses TRBV2 with TRBJ2-5; D possibly corresponds to TRBD1 (5 bases). The CDR3 spans 13 residues. Per the germline V gene, CDR1 is SNHLY and CDR2 is FYNNEI. Trimming pared 8 bases from V and 3 bases from J, leaving 13 bases between. CDR3 DNA sequence: TGTGCCAGCGACGACAGTCTTGAAGAGACCCAGTACTTC. As protein: CASDDSLEETQYF.

The chain employs TRBV3-1 and TRBJ2-5; no clear D gene. Germline loops: CDR1 LGHDT, CDR2 YNNKEL (reference sequence). Trimming took off 4 bases at V and 1 base at J, with 22 bases between the two ends. The CDR3 loop spans 18 amino acids. The CDR3 protein is CASSRDGFGRAPQETQYF. For the CDR3, the DNA is TGTGCCAGCAGCCGAGATGGGTTCGGCCGGGCTCCCCAAGAGACCCAGTACTTC.